The 18 T cell receptor beta chains listed next were all sequenced from one sample in a study of T cells in Graves' hyperthyroidism and ophthalmopathy. Amplification targeted TCR beta CDR3 regions from RNA transcripts. The HTBI set primed first-round TCR CDR3 RT-PCR. Via MiXCR, TCRdb re-called the multiplex PCR reads, giving one row per CDR3 protein. The top ten clones hold around a tenth of a sample with about 400,000 distinct CDR3 sequences, approximately 13% of them seen once. What was sequenced was blood. The receptor source for this set is a woman younger than 35 with Graves' hyperthyroidism.

This clonotype appeared many times. This chain links TRBV7-2 with TRBJ2-2; 12 bases match TRBD2. This CDR3 is 16 amino acids long. The germline gives CDR1 SGHTA, CDR2 FQGNSA. Unmatched junction bases numbered 4, after V lost 5 bases and J lost 3 bases. The CDR3 sequence: CASSHRLAGDTGELFF. The DNA for the CDR3 is TGTGCCAGCAGCCACAGACTAGCGGGAGACACCGGGGAGCTGTTTTTT.

This clonotype was recorded a few times. This chain links TRBV5-1 with TRBJ1-2, with TRBD1 identical over 7 bases. CDR1 and CDR2 (germline): SGHRS, YFSETQ. With V trimmed by 6 bases and J by 4 bases, 15 bases remained unmatched. This CDR3 spans 16 amino acids. In DNA, the CDR3 is TGCGCCAGCACCACAGGGGAGGCCCGTTCCTCCTATGGCTACACCTTC. Translating it yields CASTTGEARSSYGYTF.

This clonotype was picked up a small number of times. The chain combines TRBV15 with TRBJ2-7; tentative D call: TRBD2 (6 bases). Trimming left V 1 base short and J 0 bases short, with 13 bases between. Germline lookup yields CDR1 LNHNV and CDR2 YYDKDF (reference sequence). The CDR3 consists of 16 residues. CDR3 sequence: CATSRAGGATSYEQYF. CDR3 nucleotide sequence: TGTGCCACCAGCAGAGCCGGCGGGGCTACCTCCTACGAGCAGTACTTC.

This clonotype was seen many times. J is TRBJ1-1 and V is TRBV12-3 or TRBV12-4, with D unresolved. This CDR3 comprises 13 residues. Trimming removed 5 bases at V and 1 base at J, with 8 bases between. Written as DNA, the CDR3 is TGTGCCAGCAGTCTATTTAAGAACACTGAAGCTTTCTTT. This gives the protein CASSLFKNTEAFF.

The CDR3 DNA sequence: TGTGCCAGCAGCTTAGACGGCAGGGACAACTATGGCTACACCTTC. Translated: CASSLDGRDNYGYTF. This rearrangement joins TRBV7-8 to TRBJ1-2; possible D gene TRBD1, 5 bases. The CDR3 runs to 15 residues. Deletions cut 1 base from V and 2 bases from J, with 11 bases between. From germline, CDR1 is SGHVS and CDR2 FQNEAQ.

The rearrangement links TRBV5-1 to TRBJ2-5; D unresolved. Germline CDR1 is SGHRS and CDR2 is YFSETQ. V shed 6 bases and J shed 5 bases, with 14 bases lying between them. The CDR3 covers 13 residues. CDR3 residues: CASTQSPRETQYF. The DNA of the CDR3 is TGCGCCAGCACTCAATCCCCACGGGAGACCCAGTACTTC.

A remark on this clonotype: A much larger clone is a single base away; this may be a read error. This sequence joins TRBV19 and TRBJ2-3; TRBD1 might be the D (6 bases). The CDR3 has 15 amino acids. Germline CDR1 LNHDA, CDR2 SQIVND (reference sequence). The V end was cut by 4 bases, the J end by 2 bases, with 13 bases between. Written as DNA, the CDR3 is TGTGCCAGTAGTACCCGACAGGATAACACAGATACGCAGTATTTT. As protein: CASSTRQDNTDTQYF.

This clonotype was counted between two and nine times. The chain couples TRBV6-1 to TRBJ2-1; 9 bases agree with TRBD2. V was clipped by 6 bases and J by 9 bases; unmatched bases: 18. Germline assignment: CDR1 MNHNS and CDR2 SASEGT. This CDR3 contains 17 residues. The CDR3 DNA sequence: TGTGCCAGCAGCAAGACAATAGCGGGAGCCTTCGATGGTGAGCAGTTCTTC. Encoded protein: CASSKTIAGAFDGEQFF.

This clonotype has only a few counts. A much larger clonotype is one base distant, so this may be a read error. The V call is TRBV6-1, the J call TRBJ2-5, with 8 nucleotides matching TRBD2. Germline lookup yields CDR1 MNHNS and CDR2 SASEGT. This CDR3 has 16 amino acids. Trimming removed 1 base from V and 4 bases from J; junction bases left unmatched: 8. The CDR3 sequence is CASSEGLREGPETQYF. The CDR3 DNA reads TGTGCCAGCAGTGAAGGGCTCCGGGAGGGCCCAGAGACCCAGTACTTC.

As for this clonotype: A much larger clone lies one base from this, so it may be a read error. V usage is TRBV20-1 and J usage is TRBJ2-1; D may be TRBD2 (5 bases). This CDR3 contains 15 residues. V was clipped by 0 bases and J by 5 bases, with 14 bases between them. The germline V gene has CDR1 DFQATT and CDR2 SNEGSKA (reference sequence). CDR3 bases: TGCAGTGCTAGAGATCACAGCGGATCCCACAATGAGCAGTTCTTC. This codes for CSARDHSGSHNEQFF.

This clonotype was picked up many times. The rearrangement uses TRBV5-1 and TRBJ2-3, with unresolved D. The CDR3 loop spans 15 amino acids. V shed 2 bases and J shed 2 bases, with 12 bases lying between them. Germline CDR1 is SGHRS and CDR2 is YFSETQ. This chain's CDR3 is CASSLFSSFTDTQYF. For the CDR3, the DNA is TGCGCCAGCAGCTTATTCTCGTCGTTCACAGATACGCAGTATTTT.

This clonotype was recorded at least ten times. The V gene is TRBV6-2 or TRBV6-3, the J gene TRBJ2-5; 15 bases line up with TRBD2. CDR3 length: 19 amino acids. Germline loops: CDR1 MNHEY, CDR2 SVGEGT. With V trimmed by 4 bases and J by 1 base, 10 bases remained unmatched. The CDR3 reads CASSLNAGLAGGTQETQYF. CDR3 nucleotide sequence: TGTGCCAGCAGTTTAAACGCGGGACTAGCGGGGGGCACCCAAGAGACCCAGTACTTC.

The V and J genes are TRBV6-1 and TRBJ1-1; tentative D call: TRBD1 (6 bases). This CDR3 has 12 residues. Trimming cost V 7 bases and J 10 bases, with 16 bases left between them. Germline V gives CDR1 MNHNS, CDR2 SASEGT. The CDR3 loop reads CASTIGGGGAFF. Written as DNA, the CDR3 is TGTGCCAGCACCATTGGTGGAGGGGGAGCTTTCTTT.

This clonotype was seen ten or more times. The J gene is TRBJ2-7, the V gene TRBV7-9, with D maybe TRBD2 (5 bases). CDR1 SEHNR and CDR2 FQNEAQ come from the germline V gene (reference sequence). V lost 2 bases to trimming and J lost 0 bases, with 14 bases between them. The CDR3 is made up of 16 amino acids. The DNA of the CDR3 is TGTGCCAGCAGCTTAATCCGGGCCGGAGGCTCCTACGAGCAGTACTTC. It specifies CASSLIRAGGSYEQYF. Full variable domain (missing parts from reference TRBV7-9 and TRBJ2-7): DTGVSQNPRHKITKRGQNVTFRCDPISEHNRLYWYRQTLGQGPEFLTYFQNEAQLEKSRLLSDRFSAERPKGSFSTLEIQRTEQGDSAMYLCASSLIRAGGSYEQYFGPGTRLTVT.

The chain employs TRBV20-1 and TRBJ1-5; 7 bases fit TRBD1. This CDR3 is 13 amino acids long. V shed 4 bases, J shed 6 bases, and the junction held 6 bases outside the gene matches. Germline CDR1 is DFQATT and CDR2 is SNEGSKA (reference sequence). CDR3 protein: CSATQGGGQPQHF. Written as DNA, the CDR3 is TGCAGTGCTACTCAGGGGGGCGGTCAGCCCCAGCATTTT.

This clonotype was counted at least ten times. V usage is TRBV5-5 and J usage is TRBJ1-1, with a tentative D call TRBD1 (6 bases). This CDR3 spans 14 amino acids. CDR1 is SGHKS, CDR2 YYEKEE, per germline (reference sequence). V shed 4 bases and J shed 0 bases, with 10 bases lying between them. The CDR3 DNA sequence: TGTGCCAGCAGCGCCGGACAGATGAACACTGAAGCTTTCTTT. Amino acid sequence: CASSAGQMNTEAFF. Based on the CDR3 plus reference TRBV5-5 and TRBJ1-1, the full variable domain is DAGVTQSPTHLIKTRGQQVTLRCSPISGHKSVSWYQQVLGQGPQFIFQYYEKEERGRGNFPDRFSARQFPNYSSELNVNALLLGDSALYLCASSAGQMNTEAFFGQGTRLTVV.

The CDR3 loop is CASSRAPRPSGDVNTGELFF. CDR3 coding DNA: TGCGCCAGCAGTCGGGCACCCCGGCCTAGCGGGGACGTGAACACCGGGGAGCTGTTTTTT. The rearrangement links TRBV5-1 to TRBJ2-2; 9 bases align to TRBD2. The V and J ends lost 5 bases and 1 base, in that order; junction bases with no gene match: 18. The CDR3 runs to 20 residues. Per germline, CDR1 SGHRS and CDR2 YFSETQ.

This rearrangement joins TRBV5-1 to TRBJ2-3; no reliable D call. The CDR3 covers 15 residues. Germline V gives CDR1 SGHRS, CDR2 YFSETQ. Between the trimmed V and J ends, which lost 0 bases and 3 bases, there was a span of 11 bases. The CDR3 sequence is CASSLGPPATDTQYF. DNA of the CDR3: TGCGCCAGCAGCTTGGGTCCCCCGGCGACAGATACGCAGTATTTT.